This record concerns one T cell receptor (beta chain) sequence. Its antigen is not known. The CDR3 consists of 14 residues. The trim removed 6 bases at V and 0 bases at J, leaving 5 bases unmatched. Germline lookup yields CDR1 SGHRS and CDR2 YFSETQ. This sample is part of a study of cytomegalovirus exposure and HLA in healthy donors. The table came from immunoSEQ multiplex PCR; TCRdb's copy has only in-frame clones and leaves some out. The sample has some 120,000 clones, under 90% seen once; the top ten hold approximately 2%. Study-wide results and caveats: Altogether, 160 or so TCR beta chains were recorded as cytomegalovirus-associated. In vitro assays verified that three CMV-associated chains recognized CMV antigens specifically. Most TCR sequences proved rare, with some public TCRs found in many donors.

This sequence originates from a woman younger than 35 in good health and CMV-seronegative. The sequencing sample was made of PBMCs. V and J are TRBV5-1 and TRBJ1-2; 7 bases are a match to TRBD1. CDR3 sequence (DNA): TGCGCCAGCACCCGGGACAGACCTAACTATGGCTACACCTTC. Translated: CASTRDRPNYGYTF.